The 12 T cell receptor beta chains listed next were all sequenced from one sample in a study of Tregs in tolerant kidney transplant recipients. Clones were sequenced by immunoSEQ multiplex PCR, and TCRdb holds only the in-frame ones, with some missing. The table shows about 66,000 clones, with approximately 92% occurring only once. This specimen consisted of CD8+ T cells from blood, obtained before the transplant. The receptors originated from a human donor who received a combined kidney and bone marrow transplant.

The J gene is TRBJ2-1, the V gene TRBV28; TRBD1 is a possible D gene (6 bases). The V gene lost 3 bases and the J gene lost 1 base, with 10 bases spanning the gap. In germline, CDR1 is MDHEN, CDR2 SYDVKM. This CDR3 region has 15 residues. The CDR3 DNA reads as TGTGCCAGCAGTTTTCCGGGACAATCCTACAATGAGCAGTTCTTC. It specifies CASSFPGQSYNEQFF.

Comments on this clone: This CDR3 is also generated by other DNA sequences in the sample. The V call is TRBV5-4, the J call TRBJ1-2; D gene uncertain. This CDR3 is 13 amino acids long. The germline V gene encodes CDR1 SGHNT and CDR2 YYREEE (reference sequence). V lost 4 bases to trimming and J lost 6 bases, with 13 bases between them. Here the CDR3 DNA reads TGTGCCAGCAGCCTGCTCCTGACTGATGGCTACACCTTC. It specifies CASSLLLTDGYTF.

CDR3 residues: CASSLGAGGYTF. CDR3 nucleotides: TGTGCCAGCAGCTTGGGGGCGGGTGGCTACACCTTC. J is TRBJ1-2 and V is TRBV5-6; D ambiguous. The length of the CDR3 is 12 residues. Germline CDR1 and CDR2: SGHDT and YYEEEE. The V end lost 0 bases, the J end lost 7 bases, and 7 bases lay between the germline ends.

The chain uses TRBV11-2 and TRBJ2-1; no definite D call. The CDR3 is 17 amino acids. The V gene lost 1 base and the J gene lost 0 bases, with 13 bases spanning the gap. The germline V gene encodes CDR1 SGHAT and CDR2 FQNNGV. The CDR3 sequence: CASSLGMGETSYNEQFF. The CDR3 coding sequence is TGTGCCAGCAGCTTAGGGATGGGCGAAACCTCCTACAATGAGCAGTTCTTC. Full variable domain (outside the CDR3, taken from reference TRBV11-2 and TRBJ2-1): EAGVAQSPRYKIIEKRQSVAFWCNPISGHATLYWYQQILGQGPKLLIQFQNNGVVDDSQLPKDRFSAERLKGVDSTLKIQPAKLEDSAVYLCASSLGMGETSYNEQFFGPGTRLTVL.

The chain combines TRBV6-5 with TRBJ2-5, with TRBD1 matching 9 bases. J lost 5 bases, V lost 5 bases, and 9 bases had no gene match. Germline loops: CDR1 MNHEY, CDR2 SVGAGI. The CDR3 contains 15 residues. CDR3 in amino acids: CASSPGQGRYETQYF. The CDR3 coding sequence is TGTGCCAGCAGTCCGGGACAGGGCCGATACGAGACCCAGTACTTC.

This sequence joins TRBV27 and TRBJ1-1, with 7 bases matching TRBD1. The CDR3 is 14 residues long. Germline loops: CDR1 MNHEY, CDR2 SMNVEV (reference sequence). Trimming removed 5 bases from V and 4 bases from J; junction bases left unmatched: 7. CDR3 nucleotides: TGTGCCAGCAGTCTCCGGGACAGTCGCACTGAAGCTTTCTTT. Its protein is CASSLRDSRTEAFF.

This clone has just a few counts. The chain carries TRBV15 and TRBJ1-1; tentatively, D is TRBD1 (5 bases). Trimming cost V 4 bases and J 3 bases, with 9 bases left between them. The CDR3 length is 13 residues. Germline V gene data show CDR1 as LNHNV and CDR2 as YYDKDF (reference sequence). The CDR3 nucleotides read TGTGCCACCAGCATCGGGGGGGACACTGAAGCTTTCTTT. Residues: CATSIGGDTEAFF. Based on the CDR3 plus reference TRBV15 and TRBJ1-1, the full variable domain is DAMVIQNPRYQVTQFGKPVTLSCSQTLNHNVMYWYQQKSSQAPKLLFHYYDKDFNNEADTPDNFQSRRPNTSFCFLDIRSPGLGDTAMYLCATSIGGDTEAFFGQGTRLTVV.

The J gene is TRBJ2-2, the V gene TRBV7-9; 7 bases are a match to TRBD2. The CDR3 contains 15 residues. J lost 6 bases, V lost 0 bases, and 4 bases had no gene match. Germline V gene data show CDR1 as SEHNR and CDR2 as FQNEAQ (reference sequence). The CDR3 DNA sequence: TGTGCCAGCAGCTTAGCGGTGGCGGGGGCCGGGGAGCTGTTTTTT. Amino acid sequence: CASSLAVAGAGELFF.

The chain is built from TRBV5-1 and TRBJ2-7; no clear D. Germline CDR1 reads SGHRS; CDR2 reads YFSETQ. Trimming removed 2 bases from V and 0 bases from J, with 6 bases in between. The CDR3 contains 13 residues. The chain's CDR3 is CASSFELSYEQYF. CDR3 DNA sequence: TGCGCCAGCAGCTTTGAACTCTCCTACGAGCAGTACTTC.

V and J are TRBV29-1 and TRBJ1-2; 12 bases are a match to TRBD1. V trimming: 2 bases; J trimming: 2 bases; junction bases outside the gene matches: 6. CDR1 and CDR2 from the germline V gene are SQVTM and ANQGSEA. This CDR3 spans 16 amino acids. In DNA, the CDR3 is TGCAGCGTTGAAACTAGGGACAGGGGGCACAACTATGGCTACACCTTC. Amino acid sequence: CSVETRDRGHNYGYTF.

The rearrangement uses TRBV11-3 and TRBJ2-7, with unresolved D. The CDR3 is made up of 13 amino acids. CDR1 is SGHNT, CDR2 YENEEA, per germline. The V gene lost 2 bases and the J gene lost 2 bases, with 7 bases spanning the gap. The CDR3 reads CASSLQVPYEQYF. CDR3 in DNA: TGTGCCAGCAGCTTACAGGTACCCTACGAGCAGTACTTC.

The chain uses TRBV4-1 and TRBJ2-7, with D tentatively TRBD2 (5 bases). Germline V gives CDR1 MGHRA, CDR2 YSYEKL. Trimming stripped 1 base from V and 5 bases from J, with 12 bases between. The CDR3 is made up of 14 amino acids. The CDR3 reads CASSQGETWDEQYF. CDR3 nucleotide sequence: TGCGCCAGCAGCCAAGGGGAGACCTGGGACGAGCAGTACTTC.